This record covers a single T cell receptor beta chain. This sample is drawn from a study of blood T cell repertoires in COVID-19. Study summary: COVID-19 samples, acute and convalescent, were from the United States, Italy and Spain. PBMCs, B-cell-depleted T cells, or T cells were the source of the cDNA or gDNA that made up the material.

This CDR3 spans 15 amino acids. V was clipped by 5 bases and J by 4 bases, with 17 bases between them. CDR1 and CDR2 from the germline V gene are SGHAT and FQDESV (reference sequence). TCRdb's copy holds only in-frame clones and misses some; the assay was immunoSEQ multiplex PCR. This sample carries some 150,000 clones, 87% of them seen once, and the ten largest clones take roughly 37%. Material for sequencing was peripheral blood. The sequence came from a man over 45 who had recovered from COVID-19. The chain combines TRBV11-1 with TRBJ1-1; D may be TRBD1 (6 bases). In DNA, the CDR3 is TGTGCCAGCAGCGCAGGGGACCGGGCCCGCACTGAAGCTTTCTTT. Protein: CASSAGDRARTEAFF.